These T cell receptor beta chains were read from a single sample in a study of cytomegalovirus exposure and HLA in healthy donors. Repertoires were generated with immunoSEQ multiplex PCR, while TCRdb's copy carries only in-frame clones and drops some. The data contain some 170,000 clones, about four fifths of them seen just once; the ten biggest clones take up around 4.7%. Sequenced sample: PBMCs. Receptors were obtained from a woman aged 18 to 35 in good health and CMV-seropositive. The CDR3 runs from the conserved cysteine through the conserved F or W. D genes are given only for firm matches. Clone size appears in some rows only: once, few, many, or a class for an expanded clone.

d_gene	abundance	v_gene	j_gene	CDR3nt	CDR3aa
TRBD1	.	TRBV5-1	TRBJ1-1	TGCGCCAGCAGTGGGACAGGGGGCGGGGAGGCTTTCTTT	CASSGTGGGEAFF
TRBD1	few	TRBV19	TRBJ2-3	TGTGCCAGCACGCGACAGGGCCTTGTTACAGATACGCAGTATTTT	CASTRQGLVTDTQYF
TRBD1	.	TRBV5-1	TRBJ2-7	TGCGCCAGCACCTGGACAGGGGGCGCCTTGAGATCCTACGAGCAGTACTTC	CASTWTGGALRSYEQYF
.	.	TRBV5-1	TRBJ2-7	TGCGCCAGCAGCTTTATTGGGACACCCTACGAGCAGTACTTC	CASSFIGTPYEQYF
.	once	TRBV15	TRBJ1-6	TGTGCCACCAGCAGGGACAGTCATAATTCACCCCTCCACTTT	CATSRDSHNSPLHF
TRBD2	.	TRBV5-4	TRBJ2-7	TGTGCCAGCAGCCCCGGGACTAGCGGGGGGCGCTCCTACGAGCAGTACTTC	CASSPGTSGGRSYEQYF
TRBD1	.	TRBV29-1	TRBJ1-4	TGCAGCGTTGGGGGACAGGGGGCATCAACTAATGAAAAACTGTTTTTT	CSVGGQGASTNEKLFF
TRBD1	.	TRBV7-2	TRBJ2-7	TGTGCCAGCAGCTCCGGGCCTCCAGGGGGCAGGTACGAGCAGTACTTC	CASSSGPPGGRYEQYF
TRBD2	few	TRBV5-5	TRBJ2-6	TGTGCCAGCAGCCTCGCGGGGGGGCACTCTGGGGCCAACGTCCTGACTTTC	CASSLAGGHSGANVLTF
.	.	TRBV2	TRBJ2-1	TGTGCCAGCAGTCTAGACGGGGGGCCCGGCAATGAGCAGTTCTTC	CASSLDGGPGNEQFF
.	.	TRBV11-3	TRBJ2-1	TGTGCCAGCAGCTTAGCCGGGGGTAATGAGCAGTTCTTC	CASSLAGGNEQFF
TRBD1	.	TRBV7-9	TRBJ1-2	TGTGCCAGCAGCTGGGACAAGGGGGCAGGTGGCTATGGCTACACCTTC	CASSWDKGAGGYGYTF
TRBD1	.	TRBV19	TRBJ1-2	TGTGCCAGTAGTATAGAGGTTCGGACAGGAGGCTACACCTTC	CASSIEVRTGGYTF
.	.	TRBV7-6	TRBJ2-7	TGTGCCAGCAGCTTAACAGGAACCTACGAGCAGTACTTC	CASSLTGTYEQYF
TRBD1	.	TRBV6-1	TRBJ2-2	TGTGCCAGCAGGATACAGGGGCGGGACACCGGGGAGCTGTTTTTT	CASRIQGRDTGELFF
TRBD2	.	TRBV11-2	TRBJ2-3	TGTGCCAGCAGCTTAGATCTTCCGCGACTAGCGGGCGAGGGAGGGACGCAGTATTTT	CASSLDLPRLAGEGGTQYF
TRBD2	.	TRBV5-1	TRBJ2-1	TGCGCCAGCAGCTTGACTAGCGGGGGGGCCCCGGAAGGTGAGCAGTTCTTC	CASSLTSGGAPEGEQFF
.	.	TRBV6-1	TRBJ1-2	TGTGCCAGCAGTGAATCTCTGTATGGCTACACCTTC	CASSESLYGYTF
.	.	TRBV7-8	TRBJ1-2	TGTGCCAGCAGCTTAGGACAGGATGGCCGCTATGGCTACACCTTC	CASSLGQDGRYGYTF
.	.	TRBV15	TRBJ2-5	TGTGCCACCAGCAGACTTCCCCGGGACACTAATCAAGAGACCCAGTACTTC	CATSRLPRDTNQETQYF
.	once	TRBV5-1	TRBJ1-1	TGCGCCAGCAGCTTGTCAGGGGCCATTAACACTGAAGCTTTCTTT	CASSLSGAINTEAFF
.	.	TRBV9	TRBJ1-1	TGTGCCAGCAGCGCAAGGGGGGGACGGGCTTATGAAGACACTGAAGCTTTCTTT	CASSARGGRAYEDTEAFF
.	.	TRBV11-2	TRBJ2-2	TGTGCCAGCAGCCCTCCAGGGTCGGGGGTTGGGGAGCTGTTTTTT	CASSPPGSGVGELFF
TRBD2	once	TRBV4-2	TRBJ2-7	TGTGCCAGCAGCCAAGAGGTGACGGCTGCGGGGGTCTACGAGCAGTACTTC	CASSQEVTAAGVYEQYF
.	.	TRBV19	TRBJ1-3	TGTGCCAGTAGTATAGCCTTCGGGTGGGAGAGTGCTGGAAACACCATATATTTT	CASSIAFGWESAGNTIYF
.	.	TRBV30	TRBJ2-3	TGTGCCTGGAGAGGGTTTGGCGGGGAGGGCACAGATACGCAGTATTTT	CAWRGFGGEGTDTQYF
.	.	TRBV9	TRBJ2-2	TGTGCCAGCAGCGTTTGGTCTCTCCTCACGGCCGGGGAGCTGTTTTTT	CASSVWSLLTAGELFF
TRBD2	.	TRBV5-1	TRBJ2-5	TGCGCCAGCAGCTTGGAGGCGGGGGGCGGGAAGACCCAGTACTTC	CASSLEAGGGKTQYF
.	.	TRBV7-9	TRBJ2-7	TGTTCCAGCAGCTTAGCACAGGGAGACCCCTACGAGCAGTACTTC	CSSSLAQGDPYEQYF
.	once	TRBV11-3	TRBJ2-2	TGTGCCAGCAGCTCCCCACTAGAGAAGGCCGGGGAGCTGTTTTTT	CASSSPLEKAGELFF
TRBD2	.	TRBV13	TRBJ2-5	TGTGCCAGCAGCTTAGGGGGACTAGCGGGGGTTAAGAAGAGAAACCAGTACTTC	CASSLGGLAGVKKRNQYF
.	.	TRBV4-2	TRBJ1-5	TGTGCCAGCAGCGCAACTGAACTTAACAATCAGCCCCAGCATTTT	CASSATELNNQPQHF
TRBD1	.	TRBV27	TRBJ1-2	TGTGCCAGCAGTCTGACAGGGCCGGGGTATGGCTACACCTTC	CASSLTGPGYGYTF
TRBD2	.	TRBV28	TRBJ2-7	TGTGCCAGCGGGACTAGCGGTTCCTACGAGCAGTACTTC	CASGTSGSYEQYF
.	few	TRBV5-1	TRBJ2-5	TGCGCCAGCAGCACCGGCGCGGCCCAAGAGACCCAGTACTTC	CASSTGAAQETQYF
.	.	TRBV7-2	TRBJ2-5	TGTGCCAGCAGCTTCCCTAGGAGGTTCGGAGAGACCCAGTACTTC	CASSFPRRFGETQYF
.	.	TRBV19	TRBJ1-3	TGTGCCAGTAGTGGGTGGCAGGGGATGGCTGGAAACACCATATATTTT	CASSGWQGMAGNTIYF
.	.	TRBV14	TRBJ1-2	TGTGCCAGCAGCCAAGAGGGGGGCTATGGCTACACCTTC	CASSQEGGYGYTF
.	.	TRBV6-4	TRBJ2-3	TGTGCCAGCAGTAAACAGGGAAACACAGATACGCAGTATTTT	CASSKQGNTDTQYF
.	once	TRBV6-1	TRBJ2-1	TGTGCCAGCGCGGGGGGCCAGGGGGGTGAGCAGTTCTTC	CASAGGQGGEQFF
.	.	TRBV7-2	TRBJ1-3	TGTGCCAGCAGCTTGTCGCGACAGTCTGGAAACACCATATATTTT	CASSLSRQSGNTIYF
TRBD1	.	TRBV5-6	TRBJ2-7	TGTGCCAGCAGCGCGACAGGGTTATCCTACGAGCAGTACTTC	CASSATGLSYEQYF
.	.	TRBV11-2	TRBJ2-5	TGTGCCAGCAGCTTAGATCGTGAAGAGACCCAGTACTTC	CASSLDREETQYF
TRBD1	few	TRBV19	TRBJ1-2	TGTGCCAGTAGTATGGGGTACGGGACAGATTATGGCTACACCTTC	CASSMGYGTDYGYTF
TRBD2	.	TRBV11-2	TRBJ2-7	TGTGCCAGCAGCTTACTAAATCCCCGACTAGCGGGGGGATCCTACGAGCAGTACTTC	CASSLLNPRLAGGSYEQYF
TRBD1	.	TRBV5-1	TRBJ2-2	TGCGCCAGCAGCCAAACAGGGGCGAACACCGGGGAGCTGTTTTTT	CASSQTGANTGELFF
.	.	TRBV6-1	TRBJ1-1	TGTGCCAGCAGTGAAGTAGGAGTTGCTTCCTTCCAAGCTTTCTTT	CASSEVGVASFQAFF
TRBD1	.	TRBV28	TRBJ1-2	TGTGCCAGCAGTTCCGGGACAGGGGTTCACAGAGGGGACTATGGCTACACCTTC	CASSSGTGVHRGDYGYTF
.	.	TRBV9	TRBJ2-1	TGTGCCAGCAGCGTTGGAAGGCAGGTGGTCGCCAATGAGCAGTTCTTC	CASSVGRQVVANEQFF
.	.	TRBV5-4	TRBJ2-7	TGTGCCAGCAGCTTGGTTAGGGGGGGGATCTACGAGCAGTACTTC	CASSLVRGGIYEQYF
.	.	TRBV27	TRBJ1-5	TGTGCCAGCAGTTTATCGTTAGGGGCCAATCAGCCCCAGCATTTT	CASSLSLGANQPQHF
.	.	TRBV30	TRBJ1-6	TGTGCCTGGACCCCAGGGTCCAGCTCCTATAATTCACCCCTCCACTTT	CAWTPGSSSYNSPLHF
TRBD1	.	TRBV5-6	TRBJ1-1	TGTGCCAGCAATACAGGGGGCTACTCTATGTACACTGAAGCTTTCTTT	CASNTGGYSMYTEAFF
.	.	TRBV15	TRBJ2-5	TGTGCCACCAGCAGAGCGGAGGGGACCCAGTACTTC	CATSRAEGTQYF